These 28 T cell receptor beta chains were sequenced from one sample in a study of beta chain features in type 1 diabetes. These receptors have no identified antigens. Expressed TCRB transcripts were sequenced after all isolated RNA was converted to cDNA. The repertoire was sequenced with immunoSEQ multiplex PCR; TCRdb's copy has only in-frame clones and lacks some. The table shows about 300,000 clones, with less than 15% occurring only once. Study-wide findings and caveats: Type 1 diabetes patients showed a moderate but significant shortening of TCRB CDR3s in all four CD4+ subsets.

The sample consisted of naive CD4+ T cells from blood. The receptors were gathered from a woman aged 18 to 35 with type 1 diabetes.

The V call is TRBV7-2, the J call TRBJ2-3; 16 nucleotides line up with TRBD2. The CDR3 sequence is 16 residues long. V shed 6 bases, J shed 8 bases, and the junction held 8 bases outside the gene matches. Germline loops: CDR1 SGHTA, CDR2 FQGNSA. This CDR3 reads CASRIPGLAGGSTQYF. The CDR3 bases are TGTGCCAGCAGGATACCGGGACTAGCGGGAGGGAGTACGCAGTATTTT. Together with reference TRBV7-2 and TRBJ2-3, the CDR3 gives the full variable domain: GAGVSQSPSNKVTEKGKDVELRCDPISGHTALYWYRQSLGQGLEFLIYFQGNSAPDKSGLPSDRFSAERTGGSVSTLTIQRTQQEDSAVYLCASRIPGLAGGSTQYFGPGTRLTVL.

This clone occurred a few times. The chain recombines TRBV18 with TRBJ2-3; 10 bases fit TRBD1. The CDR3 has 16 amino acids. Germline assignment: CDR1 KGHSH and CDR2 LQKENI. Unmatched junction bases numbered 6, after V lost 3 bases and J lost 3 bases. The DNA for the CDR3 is TGTGCCAGCTCACCCCGGACAGGGGGAGTTACAGATACGCAGTATTTT. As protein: CASSPRTGGVTDTQYF.

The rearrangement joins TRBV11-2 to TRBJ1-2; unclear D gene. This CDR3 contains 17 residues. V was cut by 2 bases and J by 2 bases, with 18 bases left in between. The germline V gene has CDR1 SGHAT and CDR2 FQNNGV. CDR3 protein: CASSLRVSSVVNYGYTF. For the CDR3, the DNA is TGTGCCAGCAGCTTACGCGTGTCTTCGGTCGTGAACTATGGCTACACCTTC.

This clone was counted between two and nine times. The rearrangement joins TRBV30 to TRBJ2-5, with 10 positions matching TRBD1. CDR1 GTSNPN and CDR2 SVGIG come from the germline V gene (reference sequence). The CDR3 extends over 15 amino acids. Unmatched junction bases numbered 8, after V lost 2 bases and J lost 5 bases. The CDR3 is CAWSRDRGVWETQYF. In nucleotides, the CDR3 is TGTGCCTGGAGTAGGGACAGGGGAGTGTGGGAGACCCAGTACTTC. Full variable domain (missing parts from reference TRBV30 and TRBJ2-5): SQTIHQWPATLVQPVGSPLSLECTVEGTSNPNLYWYRQAAGRGLQLLFYSVGIGQISSEVPQNLSASRPQDRQFILSSKKLLLSDSGFYLCAWSRDRGVWETQYFGPGTRLLVL.

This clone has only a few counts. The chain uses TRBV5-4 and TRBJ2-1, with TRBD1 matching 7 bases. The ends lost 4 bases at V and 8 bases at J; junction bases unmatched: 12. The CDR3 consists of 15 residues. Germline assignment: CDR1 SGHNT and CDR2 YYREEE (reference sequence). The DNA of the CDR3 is TGTGCCAGCAGCCCTCAGTTAGACAGGGACGATGAGCAGTTCTTC. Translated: CASSPQLDRDDEQFF.

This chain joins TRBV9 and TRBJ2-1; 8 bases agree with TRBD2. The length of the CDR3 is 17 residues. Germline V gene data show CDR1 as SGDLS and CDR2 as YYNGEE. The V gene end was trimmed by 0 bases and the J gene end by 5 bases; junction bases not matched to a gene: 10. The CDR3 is CASSVVLGAGGDNEQFF. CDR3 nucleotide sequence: TGTGCCAGCAGCGTAGTCCTGGGTGCGGGGGGTGACAATGAGCAGTTCTTC.

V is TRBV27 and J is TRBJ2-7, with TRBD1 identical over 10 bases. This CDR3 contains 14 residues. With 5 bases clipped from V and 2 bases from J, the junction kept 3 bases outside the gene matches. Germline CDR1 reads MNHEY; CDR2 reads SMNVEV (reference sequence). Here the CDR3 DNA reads TGTGCCAGCAGTCGGACAGGGGGGACCTACGAGCAGTACTTC. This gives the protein CASSRTGGTYEQYF.

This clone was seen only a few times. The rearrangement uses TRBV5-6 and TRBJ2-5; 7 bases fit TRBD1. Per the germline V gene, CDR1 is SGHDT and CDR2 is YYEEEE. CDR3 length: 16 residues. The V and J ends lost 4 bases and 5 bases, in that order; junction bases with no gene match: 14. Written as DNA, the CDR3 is TGTGCCAGCAGCCCACCACGAAACAGGGGTCGCGAGACCCAGTACTTC. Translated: CASSPPRNRGRETQYF.

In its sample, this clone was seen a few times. The CDR3, as DNA: TGCAGTGCTGTAGATTACGAGCAGTACTTC. As protein: CSAVDYEQYF. The chain recombines TRBV20-1 with TRBJ2-5; unclear D gene. The J call may be wrong; the DNA end is better matched by TRBJ2-7. This CDR3 contains 10 residues. Germline loops: CDR1 DFQATT, CDR2 SNEGSKA (reference sequence).

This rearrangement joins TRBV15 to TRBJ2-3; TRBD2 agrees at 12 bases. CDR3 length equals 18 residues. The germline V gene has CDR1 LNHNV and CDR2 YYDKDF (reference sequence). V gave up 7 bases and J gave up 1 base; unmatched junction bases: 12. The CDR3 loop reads CATKGLAGKLPGTDTQYF. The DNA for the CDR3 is TGTGCCACCAAGGGACTAGCGGGCAAACTACCGGGCACAGATACGCAGTATTTT.

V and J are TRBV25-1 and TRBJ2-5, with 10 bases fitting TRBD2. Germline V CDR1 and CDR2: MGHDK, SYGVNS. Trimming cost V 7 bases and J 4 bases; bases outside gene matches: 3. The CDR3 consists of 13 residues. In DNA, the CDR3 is TGTGCCAGCAACCTAGCGGGAGCAGAGACCCAGTACTTC. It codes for CASNLAGAETQYF.

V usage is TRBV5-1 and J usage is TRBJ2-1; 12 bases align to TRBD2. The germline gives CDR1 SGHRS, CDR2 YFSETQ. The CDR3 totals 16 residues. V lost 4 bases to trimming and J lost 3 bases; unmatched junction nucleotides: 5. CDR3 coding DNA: TGCGCCAGCAGCCCCGGACTAGCGGGACTCTACAATGAGCAGTTCTTC. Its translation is CASSPGLAGLYNEQFF. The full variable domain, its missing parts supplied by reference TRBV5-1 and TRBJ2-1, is KAGVTQTPRYLIKTRGQQVTLSCSPISGHRSVSWYQQTPGQGLQFLFEYFSETQRNKGNFPGRFSGRQFSNSRSEMNVSTLELGDSALYLCASSPGLAGLYNEQFFGPGTRLTVL.

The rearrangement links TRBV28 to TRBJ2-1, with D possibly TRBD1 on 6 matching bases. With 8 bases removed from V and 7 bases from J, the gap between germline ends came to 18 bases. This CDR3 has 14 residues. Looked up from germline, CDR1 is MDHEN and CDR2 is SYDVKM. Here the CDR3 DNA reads TGTGCCAGCCAAATCAGGGGAAGTTGGAATGAGCAGTTCTTC. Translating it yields CASQIRGSWNEQFF.

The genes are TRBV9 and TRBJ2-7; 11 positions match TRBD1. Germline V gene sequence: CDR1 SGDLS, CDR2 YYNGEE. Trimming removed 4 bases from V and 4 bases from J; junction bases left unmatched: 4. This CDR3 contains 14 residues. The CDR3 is CASSTGQGAYEQYF. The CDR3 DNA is TGTGCCAGCAGCACTGGACAGGGGGCTTACGAGCAGTACTTC. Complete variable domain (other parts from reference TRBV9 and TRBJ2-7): DSGVTQTPKHLITATGQRVTLRCSPRSGDLSVYWYQQSLDQGLQFLIQYYNGEERAKGNILERFSAQQFPDLHSELNLSSLELGDSALYFCASSTGQGAYEQYFGPGTRLTVT.

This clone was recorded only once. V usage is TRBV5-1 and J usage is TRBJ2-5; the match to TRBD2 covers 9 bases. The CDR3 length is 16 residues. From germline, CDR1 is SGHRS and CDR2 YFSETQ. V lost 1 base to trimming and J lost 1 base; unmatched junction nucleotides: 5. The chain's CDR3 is CASSLSLTSGQETQYF. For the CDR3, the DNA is TGCGCCAGCAGCTTGTCACTGACTAGCGGCCAAGAGACCCAGTACTTC. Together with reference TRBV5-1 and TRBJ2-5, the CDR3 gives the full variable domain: KAGVTQTPRYLIKTRGQQVTLSCSPISGHRSVSWYQQTPGQGLQFLFEYFSETQRNKGNFPGRFSGRQFSNSRSEMNVSTLELGDSALYLCASSLSLTSGQETQYFGPGTRLLVL.

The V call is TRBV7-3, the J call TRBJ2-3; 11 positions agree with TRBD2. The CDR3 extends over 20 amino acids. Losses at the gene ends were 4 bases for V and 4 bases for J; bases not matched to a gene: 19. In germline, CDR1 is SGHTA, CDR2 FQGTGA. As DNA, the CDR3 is TGTGCCAGCAGCTCGCAGCCCCCTAGCGGGAGGTCTGGAGCTGCAGATACGCAGTATTTT. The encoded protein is CASSSQPPSGRSGAADTQYF.

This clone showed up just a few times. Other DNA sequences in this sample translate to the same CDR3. The CDR3 here is CASSPGQGSYNEQFF. The CDR3 DNA reads TGCGCCAGCAGCCCCGGACAGGGTTCCTACAATGAGCAGTTCTTC. The rearrangement links TRBV5-1 to TRBJ2-1; 8 positions agree with TRBD1. Trimming cost V 4 bases and J 1 base; bases outside gene matches: 4. In germline, CDR1 is SGHRS, CDR2 YFSETQ. This CDR3 is 15 amino acids long.

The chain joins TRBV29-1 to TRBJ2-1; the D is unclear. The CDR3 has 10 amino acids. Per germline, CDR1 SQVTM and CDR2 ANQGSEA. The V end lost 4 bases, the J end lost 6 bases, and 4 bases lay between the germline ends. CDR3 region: CSVVGNEQFF. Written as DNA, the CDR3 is TGCAGCGTTGTCGGCAATGAGCAGTTCTTC.

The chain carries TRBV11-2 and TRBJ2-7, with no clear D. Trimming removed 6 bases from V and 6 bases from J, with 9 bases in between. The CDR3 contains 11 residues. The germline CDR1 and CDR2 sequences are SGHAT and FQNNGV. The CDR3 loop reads CASRSITEQYF. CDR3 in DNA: TGTGCCAGCAGATCTATTACCGAGCAGTACTTC.

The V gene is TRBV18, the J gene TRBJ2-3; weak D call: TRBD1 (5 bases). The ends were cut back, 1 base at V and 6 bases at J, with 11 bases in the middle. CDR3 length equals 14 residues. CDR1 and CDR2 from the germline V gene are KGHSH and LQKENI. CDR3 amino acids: CASSPLPTADTQYF. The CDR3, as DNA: TGTGCCAGCTCACCACTGCCGACAGCGGATACGCAGTATTTT.

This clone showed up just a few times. CDR3 loop: CASSWDGRARETQYF. The DNA of the CDR3 is TGTGCCAGCAGCTGGGACGGGAGGGCCAGAGAGACCCAGTACTTC. The chain combines TRBV7-2 with TRBJ2-5; the match to TRBD2 covers 8 bases. Trimming removed 4 bases from V and 4 bases from J; junction bases left unmatched: 8. The CDR3 sequence is 15 residues long. In germline, CDR1 is SGHTA, CDR2 FQGNSA.

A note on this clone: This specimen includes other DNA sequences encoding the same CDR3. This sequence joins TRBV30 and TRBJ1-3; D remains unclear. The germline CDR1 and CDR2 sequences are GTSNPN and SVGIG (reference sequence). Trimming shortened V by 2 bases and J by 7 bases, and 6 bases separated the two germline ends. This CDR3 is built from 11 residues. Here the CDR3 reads CAWSFGNTIYF. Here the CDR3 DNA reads TGTGCCTGGAGTTTCGGGAACACCATATATTTT.

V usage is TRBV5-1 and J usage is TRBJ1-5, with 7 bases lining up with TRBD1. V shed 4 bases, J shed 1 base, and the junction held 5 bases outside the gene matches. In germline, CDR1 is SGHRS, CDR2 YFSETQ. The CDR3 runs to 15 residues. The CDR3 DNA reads TGCGCCAGCAGCGAGACAGGGAGGAGCAATCAGCCCCAGCATTTT. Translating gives CASSETGRSNQPQHF.

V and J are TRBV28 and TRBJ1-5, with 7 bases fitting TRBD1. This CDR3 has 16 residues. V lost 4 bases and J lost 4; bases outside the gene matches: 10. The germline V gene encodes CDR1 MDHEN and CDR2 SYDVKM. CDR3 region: CASSSGGQIRNQPQHF. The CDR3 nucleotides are TGTGCCAGCAGTTCAGGGGGGCAAATCAGGAATCAGCCCCAGCATTTT.

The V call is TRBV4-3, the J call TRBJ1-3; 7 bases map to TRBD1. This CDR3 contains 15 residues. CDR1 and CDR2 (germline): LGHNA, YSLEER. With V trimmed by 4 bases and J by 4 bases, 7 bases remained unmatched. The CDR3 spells CASSLEQGSGNTIYF. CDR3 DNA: TGCGCCAGCAGCCTCGAACAGGGGTCGGGAAACACCATATATTTT.

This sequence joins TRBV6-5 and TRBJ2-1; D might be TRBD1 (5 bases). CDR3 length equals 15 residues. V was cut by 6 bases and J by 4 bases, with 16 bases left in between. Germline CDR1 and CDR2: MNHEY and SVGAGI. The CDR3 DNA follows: TGTGCCAGCAGCTATGACACAGGCCCTTACAATGAGCAGTTCTTC. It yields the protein CASSYDTGPYNEQFF.

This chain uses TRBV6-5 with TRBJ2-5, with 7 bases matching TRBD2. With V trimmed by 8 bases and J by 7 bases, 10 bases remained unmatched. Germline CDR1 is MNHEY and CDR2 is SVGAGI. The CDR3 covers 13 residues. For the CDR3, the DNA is TGTGCCAGCGGCTTAACGGGCGGGGGGACCCAGTACTTC. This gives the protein CASGLTGGGTQYF.

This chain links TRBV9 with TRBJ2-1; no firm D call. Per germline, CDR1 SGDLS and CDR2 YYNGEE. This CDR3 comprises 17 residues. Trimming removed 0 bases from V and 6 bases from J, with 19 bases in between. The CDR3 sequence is CASSVVGESPGSNEQFF. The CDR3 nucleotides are TGTGCCAGCAGCGTAGTGGGCGAATCTCCTGGATCCAATGAGCAGTTCTTC. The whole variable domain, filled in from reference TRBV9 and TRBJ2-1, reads DSGVTQTPKHLITATGQRVTLRCSPRSGDLSVYWYQQSLDQGLQFLIQYYNGEERAKGNILERFSAQQFPDLHSELNLSSLELGDSALYFCASSVVGESPGSNEQFFGPGTRLTVL.